This entry features one TCR beta chain sequence. Its specific antigen is unknown. The record has no base qualities; no much larger clone is one base away. The library was made by PCR. Instrument on record: Illumina iSeq 100. In the source study's methods: Non-productive sequences were removed, and CDR3s that did not start with C, did not end with F or W, or were shorter than 7 amino acids were discarded. Levenshtein distances (stringdist) and unrooted phylogenetic trees (ape) in R version 3.6.1 were used to assess CDR3 homology. TCRdb reworked the public reads: Q25 trimming with fastp, MiXCR clone assembly, productive beta chains retained. CDR3 protein duplicates are merged, each entry listing the most common genes and DNA. These V and J calls derive from TCRdb rather than the authors' analysis. The sample includes fewer than 30,000 distinct CDR3 sequences, with approximately 51% observed a single time. Approximately 0.99% of the sample is held by the ten biggest clonotypes.

This entry comes from a study of vaccination and CD4 T cells after COVID-19 (dated by TCRdb to about 2022). With regard to the full study: Convalescent patients had a positive SARS-CoV-2 result on nasal swab PCR, and of these patients, nine had mild disease and one had severe disease. The convalescent cohort included six males and four females, with two Hispanic individuals, seven Caucasians, two Asians and one multiracial person. Participants got two doses of the Pfizer-BioNTech BNT162b2 vaccine (n=8) or two doses of the Moderna mRNA-1273 vaccine (n=2). Post-COVID blood samples from convalescent patients were collected a median of about 110 days after diagnosis, with a range of 35 to 161 days. Post-vaccine blood samples were obtained a median of about 70 days after the second vaccine dose, with a range of roughly 12 to 250 days. In 10 COVID-19 convalescent patients and a few infection-naive healthy vaccine recipients, researchers compared the spike-specific CD4+ TCR repertoire from before mRNA vaccination with the repertoire from after.

CDR1 SGHTA and CDR2 FQGNSA are derived from the germline V gene. Measured from the cysteine to the phenylalanine, the CDR3 is 15 residues long. Only the CDR3 DNA stays, 45 bases, in frame from base 1. Clipping removes 5 bases from V and 8 bases from J, with 11 as the unmatched junction base count. Broad study findings and their caveats: Only a relatively small number of convalescent patients were included in the study, and early timepoints following natural infection were not analyzed. Of the vaccine-specific clones found in convalescent patients, nearly all (304 of 307) were mono-reactive for SARS-CoV-2 spike instead of being cross-reactive with common cold coronaviruses. In convalescent patients, a median roughly 88% of post-vaccine SARS-CoV-2-reactive clones were detected only after vaccination, suggesting vaccine-specific priming. An increase in the median number of SARS-CoV-2-reactive clonotypes from approximately 21 after infection to 38 after vaccination was observed, but the change was not found to be significant.

The positive SARS-CoV-2 PCR tests of the convalescent patients were dated from March to December 2020, before the Alpha, Beta and Delta variants emerged in the United States. Ficoll-Paque Plus gradient centrifugation was used to isolate PBMCs from whole blood, and the isolated PBMCs were then either used fresh or cryopreserved at -140C. This sample comprised CD4+ T cells from blood, obtained before SARS-CoV-2 vaccination. This TCR was sampled from a human donor who had recovered from COVID-19. The chain is made from TRBV7-2 and TRBJ2-1, and 8 bases in between align with TRBD1. The DNA sequence is given as TGTGCCAGCAGCCCCAGGACAGGGCAGGATTATGAGCAGTTCTTC. Its amino acids are CASSPRTGQDYEQFF.